The next 19 T cell receptor beta chains were all read from a single sample in a study of blood T cell repertoires in COVID-19. Measured with immunoSEQ multiplex PCR; TCRdb has only the in-frame clones, and not every one. The data show about 99,000 clones, 75% to 90% seen once. The sequencing input was peripheral blood. The receptor set was obtained from a man in his 60s with acute or convalescent COVID-19.

This rearrangement joins TRBV18 to TRBJ2-2, with 9 bases identical to TRBD1. This CDR3 contains 14 residues. CDR1 is KGHSH, CDR2 LQKENI, per germline. V lost 3 bases, J lost 4 bases, and 0 bases stayed unmatched. The CDR3 protein is CASSPDRGTGELFF. CDR3 nucleotide sequence: TGTGCCAGCTCACCGGACAGGGGCACCGGGGAGCTGTTTTTT.

The chain employs TRBV19 and TRBJ1-3, with D tentatively TRBD1 (5 bases). CDR3 length: 15 amino acids. V lost 2 bases and J 4 bases, leaving 12 bases between the germline ends. CDR1 is LNHDA, CDR2 SQIVND, per germline (reference sequence). The CDR3: CASSIQGYPGNTIYF. In DNA form, the CDR3 reads TGTGCCAGTAGTATACAGGGATATCCCGGAAACACCATATATTTT.

The chain's CDR3 is CASSPGGASGQYF. The CDR3 DNA sequence: TGTGCCAGCAGCCCCGGTGGGGCTAGCGGGCAGTATTTT. This chain links TRBV7-2 with TRBJ2-3; 7 nucleotides match TRBD2. V dropped 5 bases and J dropped 11; count of bases not matched to a gene: 10. Germline V gene lookup returns CDR1 SGHTA and CDR2 FQGNSA. The CDR3 has 13 amino acids.

The chain joins TRBV9 to TRBJ2-7, with TRBD1 as a possible D gene (8 bases). The V gene lost 0 bases and the J gene lost 6 bases, with 25 bases spanning the gap. This CDR3 region has 18 residues. The V gene's germline CDR1 is SGDLS and CDR2 YYNGEE. The CDR3 bases are TGTGCCAGCAGCGTAGCTCGGGCCGGCCCGACAGGGGAGGGCGAGCAGTACGTC. Amino acids: CASSVARAGPTGEGEQYV.

The chain recombines TRBV7-9 with TRBJ2-6, with D unresolved. The CDR3 contains 19 residues. The V end lost 0 bases, the J end lost 1 base, and 16 bases lay between the germline ends. Per germline, CDR1 SEHNR and CDR2 FQNEAQ (reference sequence). The CDR3 DNA reads TGTGCCAGCAGCTTAGCAGCCAAAATACTCGGGTCTGGGGCCAACGTCCTGACTTTC. Its protein is CASSLAAKILGSGANVLTF.

The chain has TRBV4-3 and TRBJ1-1; TRBD1 matches 9 bases. This CDR3 region has 13 residues. The germline CDR1 and CDR2 sequences are LGHNA and YSLEER. V lost 5 bases to trimming and J lost 5 bases; unmatched junction nucleotides: 3. The CDR3 sequence is CASSVDRGTEAFF. The DNA of the CDR3 is TGCGCCAGCAGCGTCGACAGGGGGACTGAAGCTTTCTTT.

V gene TRBV7-2 combines with J gene TRBJ1-1; tentatively, D is TRBD1 (5 bases). With 2 bases removed from V and 2 bases from J, the gap between germline ends came to 9 bases. Germline V gives CDR1 SGHTA, CDR2 FQGNSA. The CDR3 is 14 amino acids. The CDR3: CASSLSGINTEAFF. The CDR3 DNA reads as TGTGCCAGCAGCTTATCAGGGATCAACACTGAAGCTTTCTTT.

Here the CDR3 DNA reads TGTGCCAGTAGTACGGCTAGCGGGGTCGGGGAGCTGTTTTTT. It encodes CASSTASGVGELFF. This chain connects TRBV19 to TRBJ2-2; 9 nucleotides line up with TRBD2. In germline, CDR1 is LNHDA, CDR2 SQIVND (reference sequence). With 4 bases clipped from V and 7 bases from J, the junction kept 4 bases outside the gene matches. CDR3 length: 14 residues.

The chain couples TRBV6-6 to TRBJ1-1; tentative D call: TRBD1 (5 bases). Germline CDR1 and CDR2: MNHNY and SVGAGI (reference sequence). The CDR3 has 16 residues. V lost 3 bases and J 0 bases, leaving 14 bases between the germline ends. CDR3 in DNA: TGTGCCAGCAGTTATGGTATGGCAGGGATGAACACTGAAGCTTTCTTT. It yields the protein CASSYGMAGMNTEAFF.

This clone was recorded only once. This chain links TRBV5-4 with TRBJ1-1, with a possible D match to TRBD1 (6 bases). CDR3 size: 15 residues. The V gene lost 4 bases and the J gene lost 4 bases, with 17 bases spanning the gap. The germline gives CDR1 SGHNT, CDR2 YYREEE (reference sequence). The CDR3 DNA reads as TGTGCCAGCAGCGAAGGGGGTTCCACGGGCACTGAAGCTTTCTTT. It specifies CASSEGGSTGTEAFF.

This chain uses TRBV12-3 or TRBV12-4 with TRBJ2-4, with D hard to call. The CDR3 totals 11 residues. V shed 3 bases and J shed 8 bases, with 5 bases lying between them. CDR3 region: CASSLGDIQYF. The CDR3 DNA sequence: TGTGCCAGCAGTTTGGGCGACATTCAGTACTTC.

The V call is TRBV18, the J call TRBJ2-1, with D possibly being TRBD2 (6 bases). Germline CDR1 reads KGHSH; CDR2 reads LQKENI. Trimming stripped 1 base from V and 6 bases from J, with 10 bases between. The CDR3 has 14 residues. In nucleotides, the CDR3 is TGTGCCAGCTCACCACGTCCCGGGAGCAATGAGCAGTTCTTC. Translating it yields CASSPRPGSNEQFF.

This clone is a singleton in its sample. This chain links TRBV5-1 with TRBJ2-3; a weak D match, TRBD2 (6 bases). The germline V and J ends were trimmed by 6 bases and 1 base, with 15 bases remaining between them. Germline V gene sequence: CDR1 SGHRS, CDR2 YFSETQ. The CDR3 extends over 15 amino acids. This CDR3 reads CASNNPRGGTDTQYF. In nucleotides, the CDR3 is TGCGCCAGCAATAACCCTCGCGGGGGCACAGATACGCAGTATTTT.

V usage is TRBV11-3 and J usage is TRBJ2-1; D remains unclear. V lost 6 bases and J lost 7, with 16 bases in between. Germline-derived CDR1 and CDR2 are SGHNT and YENEEA. The CDR3 is 14 residues long. CDR3 in DNA: TGTGCCAGCAGGCCACCGAGATCACGTAATGAGCAGTTCTTC. It is translated as CASRPPRSRNEQFF.

This chain joins TRBV11-2 and TRBJ2-5; 10 bases match TRBD2. Germline CDR1 SGHAT, CDR2 FQNNGV. The CDR3 has 16 amino acids. V trimming: 5 bases; J trimming: 8 bases; junction bases outside the gene matches: 14. CDR3 loop: CASSPRTSGTRSTQYF. CDR3 coding DNA: TGTGCCAGCAGCCCTCGGACTAGCGGTACTAGGAGTACCCAGTACTTC.

For this clone: This same CDR3 is encoded by further DNA sequences in the sample. The chain combines TRBV28 with TRBJ2-7, with D possibly being TRBD1 (6 bases). CDR3 length equals 12 residues. Trimming removed 6 bases at V and 4 bases at J, with 10 bases between. Germline assignment: CDR1 MDHEN and CDR2 SYDVKM. The CDR3 region has the DNA TGTGCCAGCAGCCTCACAGGGTACGAGCAGTACTTC. As protein: CASSLTGYEQYF. Variable domain in full (rest from reference TRBV28 and TRBJ2-7): DVKVTQSSRYLVKRTGEKVFLECVQDMDHENMFWYRQDPGLGLRLIYFSYDVKMKEKGDIPEGYSVSREKKERFSLILESASTNQTSMYLCASSLTGYEQYFGPGTRLTVT.

The rearrangement uses TRBV6-5 and TRBJ1-2; 12 nucleotides align to TRBD1. The CDR3 extends over 15 amino acids. V shed 6 bases, J shed 6 bases, and the junction held 8 bases outside the gene matches. Germline-derived CDR1 and CDR2 are MNHEY and SVGAGI. CDR3 coding DNA: TGTGCCAGCAGCTCCCGGGACAGGGGGCCGGATGGCTACACCTTC. It codes for CASSSRDRGPDGYTF.

The chain couples TRBV4-3 to TRBJ1-6, with D perhaps TRBD1 (5 bases). Trimming took 0 bases from V and 10 from J, leaving 13 bases between them. The CDR3 extends over 15 amino acids. CDR1 is LGHNA, CDR2 YSLEER, per germline. CDR3 amino acids: CASSQDLSQGSPLHF. The CDR3 DNA follows: TGCGCCAGCAGCCAAGATCTCTCCCAGGGCTCACCCCTCCACTTT.

This clone was counted once. J is TRBJ2-4 and V is TRBV5-5, with TRBD1 matching over 7 bases. Trimming removed 2 bases from V and 5 bases from J; junction bases left unmatched: 4. The germline V gene has CDR1 SGHKS and CDR2 YYEKEE (reference sequence). CDR3 length equals 14 residues. The CDR3 DNA is TGTGCCAGCAGCTTTCCCGGGACAGAAAACATTCAGTACTTC. This codes for CASSFPGTENIQYF. The whole variable domain, remainder taken from reference TRBV5-5 and TRBJ2-4, is DAGVTQSPTHLIKTRGQQVTLRCSPISGHKSVSWYQQVLGQGPQFIFQYYEKEERGRGNFPDRFSARQFPNYSSELNVNALLLGDSALYLCASSFPGTENIQYFGAGTRLSVL.